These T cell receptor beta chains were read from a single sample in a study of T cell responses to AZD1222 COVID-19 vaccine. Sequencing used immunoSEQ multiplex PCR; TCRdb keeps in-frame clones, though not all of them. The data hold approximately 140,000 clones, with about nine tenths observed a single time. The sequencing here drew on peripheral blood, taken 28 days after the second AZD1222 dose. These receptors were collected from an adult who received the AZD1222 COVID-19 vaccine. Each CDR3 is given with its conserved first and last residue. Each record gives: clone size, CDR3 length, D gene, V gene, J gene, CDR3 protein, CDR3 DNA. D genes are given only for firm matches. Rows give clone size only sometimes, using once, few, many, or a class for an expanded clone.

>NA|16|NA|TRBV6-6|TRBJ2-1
CASSYSTGNSYNEQFF
TGTGCCAGCAGTTACTCTACAGGAAATTCCTACAATGAGCAGTTCTTC
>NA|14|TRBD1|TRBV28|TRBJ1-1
CASSLSGQGTEAFF
TGTGCCAGCAGTTTATCCGGACAGGGCACTGAAGCTTTCTTT
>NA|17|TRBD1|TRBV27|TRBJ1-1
CASSLRQGARLGTEAFF
TGTGCCAGCAGTCTCCGACAGGGGGCGCGTCTTGGGACTGAAGCTTTCTTT
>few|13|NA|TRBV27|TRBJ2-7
CASSLSSGYEQYF
TGTGCCAGCAGTTTGAGCTCGGGCTACGAGCAGTACTTC
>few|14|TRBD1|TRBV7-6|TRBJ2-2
CASSWTGNTGELFF
TGTGCCAGCAGCTGGACAGGAAACACCGGGGAGCTGTTTTTT
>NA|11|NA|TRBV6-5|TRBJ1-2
CASRVREGYTF
TGTGCCAGCAGAGTCAGAGAGGGCTACACCTTC
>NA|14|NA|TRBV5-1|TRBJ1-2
CASSRTYREGGYTF
TGCGCCAGCAGCCGAACATACAGGGAAGGCGGCTACACCTTC
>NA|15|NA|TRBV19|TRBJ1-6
CASSMGTLTNSPLHF
TGTGCCAGTAGTATGGGGACCTTAACAAATTCACCCCTCCACTTT
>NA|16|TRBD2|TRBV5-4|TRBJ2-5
CASSSGTSGTQETQYF
TGTGCCAGCAGCTCCGGGACTAGCGGGACCCAAGAGACCCAGTACTTC
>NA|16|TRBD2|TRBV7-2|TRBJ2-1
CASSLWTGGSYNEQFF
TGTGCCAGCAGCTTATGGACGGGAGGTTCCTACAATGAGCAGTTCTTC
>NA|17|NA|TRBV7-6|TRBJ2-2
CASSLAVPSANTGELFF
TGTGCCAGCAGCTTAGCCGTGCCTAGCGCGAACACCGGGGAGCTGTTTTTT
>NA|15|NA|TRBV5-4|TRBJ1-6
CASSLRGPYNSPLHF
TGTGCCAGCAGTCTCAGGGGCCCCTATAATTCACCCCTCCACTTT
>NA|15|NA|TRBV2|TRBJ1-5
CASSEDSGGWQPQHF
TGTGCCAGCAGTGAAGATTCGGGGGGCTGGCAGCCCCAGCATTTT
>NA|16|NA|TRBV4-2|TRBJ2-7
CASSPRLELAYYEQYF
TGTGCCAGCAGCCCCCGCCTGGAACTGGCTTACTACGAGCAGTACTTC
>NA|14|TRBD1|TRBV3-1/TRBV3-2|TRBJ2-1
CASSLRGRNNEQFF
TGTGCCAGCAGCCTAAGGGGGCGAAACAATGAGCAGTTCTTC
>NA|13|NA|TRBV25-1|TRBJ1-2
CASSGEGMDGYTF
TGTGCCAGCAGTGGAGAGGGAATGGATGGCTACACCTTC
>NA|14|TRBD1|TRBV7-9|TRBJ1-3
CASRHGTGGNTIYF
TGTGCCAGCCGCCACGGGACAGGGGGAAACACCATATATTTT
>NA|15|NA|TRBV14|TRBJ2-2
CASSPQERRTGELFF
TGTGCCAGCAGCCCACAAGAAAGACGCACCGGGGAGCTGTTTTTT
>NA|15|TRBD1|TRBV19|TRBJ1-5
CASRDETGSNQPQHF
TGTGCCAGTAGAGACGAGACAGGGAGCAATCAGCCCCAGCATTTT
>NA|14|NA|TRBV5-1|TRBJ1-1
CASSLDLADTEAFF
TGCGCCAGCAGCTTGGACCTCGCCGACACTGAAGCTTTCTTT